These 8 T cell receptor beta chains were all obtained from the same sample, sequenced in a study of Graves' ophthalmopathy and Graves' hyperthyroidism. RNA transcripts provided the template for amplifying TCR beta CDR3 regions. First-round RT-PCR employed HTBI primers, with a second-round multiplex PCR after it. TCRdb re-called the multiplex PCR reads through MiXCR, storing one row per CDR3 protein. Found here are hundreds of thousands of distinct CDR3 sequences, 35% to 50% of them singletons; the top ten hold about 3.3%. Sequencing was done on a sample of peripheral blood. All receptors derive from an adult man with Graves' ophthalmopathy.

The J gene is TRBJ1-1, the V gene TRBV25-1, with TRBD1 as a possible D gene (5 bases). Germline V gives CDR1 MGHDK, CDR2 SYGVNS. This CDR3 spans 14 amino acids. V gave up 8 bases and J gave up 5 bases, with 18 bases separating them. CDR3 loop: CASSPRDGGTEAFF. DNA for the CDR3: TGTGCCAGCTCACCGAGGGACGGTGGTACTGAAGCTTTCTTT.

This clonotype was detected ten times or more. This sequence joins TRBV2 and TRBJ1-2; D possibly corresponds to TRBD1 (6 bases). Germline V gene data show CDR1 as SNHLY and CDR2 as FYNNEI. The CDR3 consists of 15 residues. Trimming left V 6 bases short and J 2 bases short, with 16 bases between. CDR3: CASSQPGQNNYGYTF. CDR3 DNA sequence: TGTGCCAGCAGCCAACCGGGACAAAACAACTATGGCTACACCTTC.

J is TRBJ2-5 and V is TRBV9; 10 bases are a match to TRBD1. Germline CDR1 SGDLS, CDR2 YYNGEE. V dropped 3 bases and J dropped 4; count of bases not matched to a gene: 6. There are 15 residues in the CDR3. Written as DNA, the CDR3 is TGTGCCAGCAGCGGAGCCGGGACAGGGGCAGAGACCCAGTACTTC. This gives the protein CASSGAGTGAETQYF.

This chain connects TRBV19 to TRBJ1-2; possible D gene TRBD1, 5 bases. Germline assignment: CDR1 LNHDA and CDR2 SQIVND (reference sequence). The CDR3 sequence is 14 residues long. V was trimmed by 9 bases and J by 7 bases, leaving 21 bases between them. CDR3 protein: CASSSRGGAIGYTF. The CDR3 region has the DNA TGTGCCAGCAGTTCCCGTGGGGGAGCGATTGGCTACACCTTC.

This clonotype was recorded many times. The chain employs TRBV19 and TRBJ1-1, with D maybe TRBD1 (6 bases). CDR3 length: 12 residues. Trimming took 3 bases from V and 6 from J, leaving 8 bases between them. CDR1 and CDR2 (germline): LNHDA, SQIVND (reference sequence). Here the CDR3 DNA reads TGTGCCAGTAGTATTTCAGGGGCTGAAGCTTTCTTT. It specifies CASSISGAEAFF.

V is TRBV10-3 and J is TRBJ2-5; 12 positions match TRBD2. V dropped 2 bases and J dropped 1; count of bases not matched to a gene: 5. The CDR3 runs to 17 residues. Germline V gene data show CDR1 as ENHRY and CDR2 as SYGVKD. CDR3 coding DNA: TGTGCCATCAGTGAGACTAGCGGGAGGTTTCGCCAAGAGACCCAGTACTTC. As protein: CAISETSGRFRQETQYF.

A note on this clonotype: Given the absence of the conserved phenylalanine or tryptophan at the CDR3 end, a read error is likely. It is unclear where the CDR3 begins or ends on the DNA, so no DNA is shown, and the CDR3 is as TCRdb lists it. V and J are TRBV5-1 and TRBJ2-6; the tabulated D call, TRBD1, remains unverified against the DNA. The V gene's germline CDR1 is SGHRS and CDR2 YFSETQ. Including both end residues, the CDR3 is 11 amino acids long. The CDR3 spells CASSLATSSDT.

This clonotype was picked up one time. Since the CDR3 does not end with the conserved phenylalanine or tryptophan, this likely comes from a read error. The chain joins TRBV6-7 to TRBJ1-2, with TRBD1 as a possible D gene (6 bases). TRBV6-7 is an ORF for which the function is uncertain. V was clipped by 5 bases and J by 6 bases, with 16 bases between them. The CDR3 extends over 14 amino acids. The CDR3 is CASSGNRVCDGYTL. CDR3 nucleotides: TGTGCCAGCAGTGGGAACAGGGTTTGTGATGGCTACACCCTC.